This T cell receptor (beta chain) was sequenced for a study of cytomegalovirus exposure and HLA in healthy donors. 60 Vbeta and 13 Jbeta primers were used in PCR. The table came from immunoSEQ multiplex PCR; TCRdb's copy has only in-frame clones and leaves some out. The repertoire has 120,000 to 150,000 clones, about 72% of them found once; the top ten carry 4% to 5.5%. In regard to this clone: The antigen remains unidentified.

The CDR3 length is 17 residues. Germline-derived CDR1 and CDR2 are SGHDN and FVKESK. V lost 6 bases and J lost 2; bases outside the gene matches: 10. The study, taken as a whole, reports: One variant, a missense change in DCLRE1C, was linked in a later analysis to TCR beta V- and J-gene trimming.

The source is a man aged 55 to 70 in good health and CMV-seronegative. Sample: PBMCs. This chain uses TRBV14 with TRBJ2-1, with 10 nucleotides matching TRBD1. The CDR3: CASSRRQGALTYNEQFF. In DNA form, the CDR3 reads TGTGCCAGCAGTCGACGACAGGGGGCCCTAACCTACAATGAGCAGTTCTTC.